This T cell receptor (beta chain) was sequenced during a study of beta chain features in type 1 diabetes. The V and J ends lost 0 bases and 5 bases, in that order; junction bases with no gene match: 10. The CDR3 runs 17 residues. Germline V gene data show CDR1 as LGHNA and CDR2 as YSLEER. TCRB transcripts that were expressed got sequenced, as all of the isolated RNA had been reverse transcribed. Libraries were prepared by immunoSEQ multiplex PCR; TCRdb keeps only in-frame clonotypes and omits some of them. Here the sample spans under 450,000 clones, over 13% being singletons. The rearrangement links TRBV4-3 to TRBJ2-3, with 8 nucleotides matching TRBD2. The TCR comes from a woman in her late teens or twenties in good health. The sample comprised naive CD4+ T cells from blood. The DNA of the CDR3 is TGCGCCAGCAGCCAAGATTTTACGGGAGGGCCCAAAGATACGCAGTATTTT. It codes for CASSQDFTGGPKDTQYF.